These 6 T cell receptor beta chains share one sample of origin, sequenced in a study of cytomegalovirus exposure and HLA in healthy donors listed by TCRdb under 2017. Library construction relied on the immunoSEQ multiplex PCR assay. The multiplex PCR relied on a mix of 60 forward primers for TCR Vbeta segments and 13 reverse primers for TCR Jbeta segments. As stored in TCRdb, this immuneACCESS dataset retains in-frame rearrangements with V and J assigned. A fraction of the clones does not appear; measured against another copy, unresolved V genes explain less than half of the discrepancy, and the remainder lacks a known reason. Recorded for this sample are some 140,000 clones; 74% of them occurred a single time. The ten biggest clones cover 4.3% of the sample. Sequencing was carried out using PBMCs. All receptors derive from a man aged 18 to 30 in good health and CMV-seropositive.

The chain uses TRBV19 and TRBJ2-7; perhaps TRBD2 as D (6 bases). Germline values: CDR1 LNHDA, CDR2 SQIVND (reference sequence). There are 13 residues in the CDR3. V was cut by 5 bases and J by 7 bases, with 15 bases left in between. Here the CDR3 DNA reads TGTGCCAGTAGTCCACATCTGGCGGGGGAGCAGTACTTC. Its translation: CASSPHLAGEQYF. The full variable domain, completed using reference TRBV19 and TRBJ2-7, is DGGITQSPKYLFRKEGQNVTLSCEQNLNHDAMYWYRQDPGQGLRLIYYSQIVNDFQKGDIAEGYSVSREKKESFPLTVTSAQKNPTAFYLCASSPHLAGEQYFGPGTRLTVT.

The rearrangement joins TRBV9 to TRBJ1-1; 7 nucleotides match TRBD1. The CDR3 is 15 residues long. The germline gives CDR1 SGDLS, CDR2 YYNGEE. V gave up 3 bases and J gave up 5 bases; unmatched junction bases: 10. Written as DNA, the CDR3 is TGTGCCAGCAGCGAGGGGGCAGGGATGTGGACTGAAGCTTTCTTT. Its protein is CASSEGAGMWTEAFF.

The chain combines TRBV28 with TRBJ1-4; D not resolved. CDR1 is MDHEN and CDR2 is SYDVKM in the germline V gene. CDR3 length equals 15 residues. V lost 7 bases, J lost 8 bases, and 20 bases lay in between. This CDR3 is CASTAREAGGEKLFF. Here the CDR3 DNA reads TGTGCCAGCACCGCTCGGGAGGCAGGTGGCGAAAAACTGTTTTTT.

The chain links TRBV28 to TRBJ2-3; 10 bases map to TRBD1. This CDR3 spans 16 amino acids. V shed 6 bases and J 3 bases; nucleotides not matched to a gene: 9. Germline V lookup: CDR1 MDHEN, CDR2 SYDVKM. The CDR3: CASRLTGGRGTDTQYF. DNA for the CDR3: TGTGCCAGCAGGTTGACAGGGGGCCGGGGGACAGATACGCAGTATTTT.

V and J are TRBV6-5 and TRBJ2-3; the D gene is possibly TRBD2 (5 bases). Germline V gene sequence: CDR1 MNHEY, CDR2 SVGAGI. V dropped 5 bases and J dropped 0 bases, with 12 bases sitting between them. This CDR3 comprises 15 residues. DNA of the CDR3: TGTGCCAGCAGTCCTCGGAGGTCTAGCACAGATACGCAGTATTTT. Translated: CASSPRRSSTDTQYF.

This rearrangement joins TRBV15 to TRBJ2-7; 7 bases fit TRBD2. CDR1 is LNHNV and CDR2 is YYDKDF in the germline V gene (reference sequence). Unmatched junction bases numbered 6, after V lost 4 bases and J lost 3 bases. The CDR3 sequence is 14 residues long. The CDR3 sequence is CATSIIRTSYEQYF. The CDR3 DNA is TGTGCCACCAGCATAATTAGGACTAGCTACGAGCAGTACTTC.